A single sample is the source of the 20 T cell receptor beta chains below, sequenced in a study of cytotoxic CD8 clonotypes in ibrutinib-treated CLL (dated by TCRdb to about 2021). Libraries were made using the immunoSEQ multiplex PCR assay. The immuneACCESS repertoire file appears here via TCRdb, limited to in-frame rearrangements. These files lack a portion of the clones; in checked studies, under half of the deficit traces to unresolved V genes, and the cause of the others is not known. Here the sample has 130,000 to 150,000 clones; 85% to 95% occur a single time. 11% of the sample rests with the top ten. The meaning of the sample's time point label: roughly 12 months on ibrutinib. The sample was PBMCs, taken after 12 months of ibrutinib treatment. The source of these receptors is a human donor with chronic lymphocytic leukemia.

This chain links TRBV28 with TRBJ2-7, with D possibly called TRBD1 or TRBD2 (6 bases each). CDR3 size: 15 residues. V lost 7 bases and J 2 bases, leaving 18 bases between the germline ends. CDR1 and CDR2 (germline): MDHEN, SYDVKM. The CDR3 DNA sequence: TGTGCCAGCACGGGTCAAGGGGGGACCACCTACGAGCAGTACTTC. Amino acids: CASTGQGGTTYEQYF.

The gene calls are TRBV14 and TRBJ1-1, with D possibly being TRBD1 (5 bases). V was trimmed by 4 bases and J by 10 bases, leaving 13 bases between them. The CDR3 runs to 12 residues. Germline values: CDR1 SGHDN, CDR2 FVKESK. The CDR3 loop is CASSLGGGAAFF. CDR3 coding DNA: TGTGCCAGCAGCCTAGGCGGGGGAGCAGCTTTCTTT.

The V call is TRBV4-3, the J call TRBJ2-4; 8 bases map to TRBD2. V lost 4 bases, J lost 1 base, and 3 bases stayed unmatched. The germline V gene has CDR1 LGHNA and CDR2 YSLEER. This CDR3 is 15 amino acids long. The chain's CDR3 is CASSPWTSAKNIQYF. The CDR3 DNA reads as TGCGCCAGCAGCCCATGGACTAGCGCCAAAAACATTCAGTACTTC.

The chain uses TRBV30 and TRBJ1-3; possible D gene TRBD1, 6 bases. Germline CDR1 and CDR2: GTSNPN and SVGIG (reference sequence). Trimming cost V 0 bases and J 0 bases, with 24 bases left between them. The CDR3 loop spans 20 amino acids. The CDR3, as DNA: TGTGCCTGGAGTGTGGAGTGGATCCGGGACACCTCGAGCTCTGGAAACACCATATATTTT. This sequence encodes CAWSVEWIRDTSSSGNTIYF.

The chain combines TRBV7-6 with TRBJ2-7; TRBD2 is a possible D gene (6 bases). V lost 0 bases, J lost 4 bases, and 10 bases lay in between. The CDR3 loop spans 14 amino acids. Germline lookup yields CDR1 SGHVS and CDR2 FNYEAQ. The CDR3 here is CASSLAGGGYEQYF. The CDR3 bases are TGTGCCAGCAGCTTAGCGGGAGGAGGGTACGAGCAGTACTTC.

Only one count was recorded for this clone. The chain employs TRBV10-2 and TRBJ2-7; TRBD1 might be the D (6 bases). Germline CDR1 is WSHSY and CDR2 is SAAADI. The CDR3 contains 17 residues. V was pared by 0 bases and J by 9 bases, with 24 bases between. CDR3 sequence: CASSESGYGGSPFGQYF. In DNA form, the CDR3 reads TGCGCCAGCAGTGAGTCGGGGTATGGGGGCTCCCCGTTCGGGCAGTACTTC.

The genes are TRBV29-1 and TRBJ2-1; D not resolved. The CDR3 sequence is 13 residues long. Trimming took off 4 bases at V and 0 bases at J, with 7 bases between the two ends. Germline V gene data show CDR1 as SQVTM and CDR2 as ANQGSEA. This CDR3 reads CSVADSSYNEQFF. CDR3 DNA sequence: TGCAGCGTTGCGGATAGCTCCTACAATGAGCAGTTCTTC.

This chain connects TRBV19 to TRBJ2-1; 10 bases align to TRBD2. The CDR3 runs 18 residues. Germline V CDR1 and CDR2: LNHDA, SQIVND (reference sequence). V gave up 4 bases and J gave up 3 bases; unmatched junction bases: 12. CDR3 protein: CASSTRALGLADYNEQFF. DNA for the CDR3: TGTGCCAGTAGTACTCGAGCCCTCGGACTAGCGGACTACAATGAGCAGTTCTTC.

The chain carries TRBV10-3 and TRBJ2-5; TRBD1 is a possible D gene (6 bases). CDR1 ENHRY and CDR2 SYGVKD come from the germline V gene. The length of the CDR3 is 14 residues. V lost 6 bases and J 2 bases, leaving 13 bases between the germline ends. The CDR3 loop reads CAIRDSVKQETQYF. CDR3 in DNA: TGTGCCATCAGGGACAGCGTCAAACAAGAGACCCAGTACTTC.

The V call is TRBV11-3, the J call TRBJ2-1; 7 positions agree with TRBD2. The V gene's germline CDR1 is SGHNT and CDR2 YENEEA. J lost 0 bases, V lost 1 base, and 12 bases had no gene match. CDR3 length equals 19 residues. CDR3 in DNA: TGTGCCAGCAGCTTAGGTATCTCGGGAGGACTATCCTCCTACAATGAGCAGTTCTTC. It codes for CASSLGISGGLSSYNEQFF.

The rearrangement joins TRBV7-3 to TRBJ2-7; 10 bases agree with TRBD2. From germline, CDR1 is SGHTA and CDR2 FQGTGA. CDR3 length equals 13 residues. The ends lost 5 bases at V and 4 bases at J; junction bases unmatched: 2. CDR3 protein: CASSPSGSYEQYF. CDR3 bases: TGTGCCAGCAGCCCTAGCGGGAGTTACGAGCAGTACTTC. The variable domain in full, with the rest retrieved from reference TRBV7-3 and TRBJ2-7, is GAGVSQTPSNKVTEKGKYVELRCDPISGHTALYWYRQSLGQGPEFLIYFQGTGAADDSGLPNDRFFAVRPEGSVSTLKIQRTERGDSAVYLCASSPSGSYEQYFGPGTRLTVT.

This chain connects TRBV4-1 to TRBJ1-5; D is ambiguous. The V gene lost 0 bases and the J gene lost 2 bases, with 11 bases spanning the gap. This CDR3 spans 16 amino acids. Germline-derived CDR1 and CDR2 are MGHRA and YSYEKL. Here the CDR3 DNA reads TGCGCCAGCAGCCAAGACCGCGGGATTCGCAATCAGCCCCAGCATTTT. It is translated as CASSQDRGIRNQPQHF.

V is TRBV5-4 and J is TRBJ2-1; 10 bases line up with TRBD1. Trimming removed 2 bases from V and 5 bases from J; junction bases left unmatched: 4. The CDR3 loop spans 15 amino acids. Germline V gives CDR1 SGHNT, CDR2 YYREEE (reference sequence). CDR3 residues: CASSFGQGVNNEQFF. CDR3 bases: TGTGCCAGCAGCTTTGGACAGGGGGTGAACAATGAGCAGTTCTTC.

This clone appeared a single time. The CDR3 loop is CASSEYGVANEKLFF. CDR3 sequence (DNA): TGTGCCAGCAGTGAATACGGAGTAGCTAATGAAAAACTGTTTTTT. The chain employs TRBV25-1 and TRBJ1-4, with D unclear. The CDR3 contains 15 residues. Looked up from germline, CDR1 is MGHDK and CDR2 is SYGVNS. Trimming cost V 0 bases and J 3 bases, with 8 bases left between them.

CDR3 nucleotide sequence: TGTGCCAGCAGCCATGGGGACAGTACTGAAGCTTTCTTT. It codes for CASSHGDSTEAFF. The V gene is TRBV4-2, the J gene TRBJ1-1; 7 bases are shared with TRBD1. With V trimmed by 3 bases and J by 5 bases, 3 bases remained unmatched. This CDR3 spans 13 amino acids. CDR1 is LGHNA, CDR2 YNFKEQ, per germline.

V is TRBV7-3 and J is TRBJ1-1; D ambiguous. This CDR3 is 13 amino acids long. The V end lost 7 bases, the J end lost 0 bases, and 9 bases lay between the germline ends. The germline V gene encodes CDR1 SGHTA and CDR2 FQGTGA. CDR3 residues: CASKQNMNTEAFF. DNA of the CDR3: TGTGCCAGCAAACAGAACATGAACACTGAAGCTTTCTTT.

The chain employs TRBV6-5 and TRBJ1-5; D call uncertain. V was shortened by 0 bases and J by 6 bases, with 6 bases between the two germline ends. From germline, CDR1 is MNHEY and CDR2 SVGAGI. This CDR3 is 13 amino acids long. Here the CDR3 reads CASSYSLAQPQHF. CDR3 nucleotide sequence: TGTGCCAGCAGTTACTCCTTGGCTCAGCCCCAGCATTTT.

V gene TRBV30 combines with J gene TRBJ2-5; D gene unclear. The V and J ends lost 0 bases and 2 bases respectively, with 1 base between them. The CDR3 has 11 amino acids. Germline V CDR1 and CDR2: GTSNPN, SVGIG (reference sequence). The CDR3: CAWSVQETQYF. CDR3 DNA: TGTGCCTGGAGTGTACAAGAGACCCAGTACTTC.

This clone was found once. The chain recombines TRBV7-9 with TRBJ2-7; D is perhaps TRBD1 (5 bases). V lost 1 base, J lost 9 bases, and 13 bases lay in between. The CDR3 runs 13 residues. CDR1 is SEHNR and CDR2 is FQNEAQ in the germline V gene (reference sequence). CDR3 in DNA: TGTGCCAGCAGCTTAGGGACAACGGTTCGGCAGTACTTC. Protein sequence: CASSLGTTVRQYF.

The chain has TRBV14 and TRBJ2-1, with 8 bases aligning to TRBD2. The germline V gene has CDR1 SGHDN and CDR2 FVKESK. The CDR3 is made up of 14 amino acids. J gave up 4 bases and V 8 bases, and 7 bases lay outside the gene matches. CDR3 protein: CASSGGARYNEQFF. The CDR3 DNA follows: TGTGCCAGCTCGGGGGGGGCGCGATACAATGAGCAGTTCTTC. The full variable domain, its missing parts supplied by reference TRBV14 and TRBJ2-1, is EAGVTQFPSHSVIEKGQTVTLRCDPISGHDNLYWYRRVMGKEIKFLLHFVKESKQDESGMPNNRFLAERTGGTYSTLKVQPAELEDSGVYFCASSGGARYNEQFFGPGTRLTVL.